A single sample gave rise to the 13 T cell receptor beta chains below, sequenced in a study of blood T cell repertoires in COVID-19. Using immunoSEQ multiplex PCR, the repertoire was profiled, and TCRdb retains in-frame clones only, with some absent. Of 200,000 to 250,000 clones listed, 84% are singletons. Specimen: PBMCs or T cells enriched from blood (not recorded which). These receptors were collected from a man in his sixties who had recovered from COVID-19.

This clone has only a few counts. V and J are TRBV4-1 and TRBJ2-1, with D perhaps matching TRBD2 (6 bases). V lost 6 bases and J 5 bases, leaving 11 bases between the germline ends. Germline V gene sequence: CDR1 MGHRA, CDR2 YSYEKL. CDR3 length: 13 amino acids. DNA for the CDR3: TGCGCCAGCAGGCGGGGAGATAACAATGAGCAGTTCTTC. Protein product: CASRRGDNNEQFF.

V is TRBV28 and J is TRBJ2-7, with 9 positions matching TRBD1. This CDR3 has 14 amino acids. The V segment lost 2 bases and the J segment 3 bases; nucleotides outside the gene matches: 2. Germline values: CDR1 MDHEN, CDR2 SYDVKM. The CDR3 DNA is TGTGCCAGCAGTTTACTGGGACAGGGCTACGAGCAGTACTTC. Translating gives CASSLLGQGYEQYF.

The genes are TRBV11-3 and TRBJ2-7; 7 nucleotides match TRBD2. Per the germline V gene, CDR1 is SGHNT and CDR2 is YENEEA. V lost 5 bases and J lost 1; bases outside the gene matches: 5. The CDR3 sequence is 14 residues long. The CDR3 DNA reads as TGTGCCAGCAGCCACGAAGCGGGGTCCTACGAGCAGTACTTC. Protein product: CASSHEAGSYEQYF.

V and J are TRBV2 and TRBJ2-2, with 7 bases fitting TRBD1. Germline values: CDR1 SNHLY, CDR2 FYNNEI. V shed 5 bases and J 3 bases; nucleotides not matched to a gene: 3. The CDR3 loop spans 14 amino acids. CDR3 in DNA: TGTGCCAGCAGTATAGGGGGCGACACCGGGGAGCTGTTTTTT. This sequence encodes CASSIGGDTGELFF.

This chain links TRBV11-3 with TRBJ2-2; the D gene is possibly TRBD2 (7 bases). This CDR3 comprises 15 residues. CDR1 and CDR2 (germline): SGHNT, YENEEA. Trimming left V 5 bases short and J 9 bases short, with 19 bases between. This CDR3 is CASSPHGGGVRELFF. CDR3 nucleotides: TGTGCCAGCAGCCCCCATGGAGGGGGGGTCAGGGAGCTGTTTTTT.

The chain joins TRBV18 to TRBJ1-1; D gene uncertain. V was trimmed by 4 bases and J by 3 bases, leaving 12 bases between them. Germline V gene lookup returns CDR1 KGHSH and CDR2 LQKENI. The CDR3 loop spans 14 amino acids. CDR3 sequence (DNA): TGTGCCAGCTCACTTAGTACTGCGGACACTGAAGCTTTCTTT. Its protein product is CASSLSTADTEAFF.

The DNA for the CDR3 is TGCGCCAGCAGAACTATAACAGGGGGCGGCGGCTATGGCTACACCTTC. It specifies CASRTITGGGGYGYTF. The V call is TRBV5-1, the J call TRBJ1-2; 9 nucleotides align to TRBD1. There are 16 residues in the CDR3. CDR1 and CDR2 (germline): SGHRS, YFSETQ. V was clipped by 5 bases and J by 4 bases; unmatched bases: 12.

This clone was seen a few times. This chain uses TRBV5-4 with TRBJ1-2; tentative D call: TRBD1 (5 bases). The CDR3 has 13 residues. Trimming shortened V by 4 bases and J by 2 bases, and 9 bases separated the two germline ends. The germline gives CDR1 SGHNT, CDR2 YYREEE (reference sequence). Written as DNA, the CDR3 is TGTGCCAGCAGCCCAGACAGCAACTATGGCTACACCTTC. Translated, it gives CASSPDSNYGYTF.

V usage is TRBV19 and J usage is TRBJ1-2; TRBD1 matches 9 bases. Germline trimming cut 7 bases from V and 7 bases from J; bases unmatched to any gene: 7. In germline, CDR1 is LNHDA, CDR2 SQIVND (reference sequence). The CDR3 sequence is 13 residues long. CDR3 in amino acids: CASTKQGAGGYTF. The DNA of the CDR3 is TGTGCCAGTACTAAACAGGGGGCCGGTGGCTACACCTTC.

The chain joins TRBV19 to TRBJ1-2, with unresolved D. Germline V gives CDR1 LNHDA, CDR2 SQIVND (reference sequence). The germline V and J ends were trimmed by 5 bases and 6 bases, with 16 bases remaining between them. This CDR3 contains 14 residues. As DNA, the CDR3 is TGTGCCAGTAGTGACCCCGGGAGATCTAATGGCTACACCTTC. Translation gives CASSDPGRSNGYTF.

J is TRBJ1-4 and V is TRBV6-5; D is possibly TRBD1 (6 bases). Germline CDR1 MNHEY, CDR2 SVGAGI. There are 15 residues in the CDR3. Between the trimmed V and J ends, which lost 7 bases and 8 bases, there was a span of 20 bases. Here the CDR3 DNA reads TGTGCCAGCAAACTCCAGGGGCTGATAGAAGAAAAACTGTTTTTT. Translated: CASKLQGLIEEKLFF.

V and J are TRBV7-9 and TRBJ2-7; 8 bases align to TRBD1. The trim removed 2 bases at V and 2 bases at J, leaving 8 bases unmatched. Germline V CDR1 and CDR2: SEHNR, FQNEAQ (reference sequence). This CDR3 has 16 amino acids. CDR3 residues: CASSLSLGQGPYEQYF. CDR3 nucleotide sequence: TGTGCCAGCAGCTTATCCCTTGGACAGGGACCCTACGAGCAGTACTTC.

The rearrangement joins TRBV6-2 or TRBV6-3 to TRBJ2-7; a possible D gene is TRBD2 (6 bases). The germline gives CDR1 MNHEY, CDR2 SVGEGT. Trimming left V 4 bases short and J 0 bases short, with 10 bases between. This CDR3 region has 14 residues. This CDR3 is CASSWGVLSYEQYF. The CDR3 nucleotides are TGTGCCAGCAGTTGGGGGGTCCTCTCCTACGAGCAGTACTTC.